This T cell receptor beta chain is drawn from a study of T cells in Graves' hyperthyroidism and ophthalmopathy. Notes on the study in general: Peripheral blood also featured most of the thyroid clonotypes expanded above 0.001.

A note on this clonotype: The target antigen is unknown.

TCR beta CDR3 regions were amplified from RNA. RT-PCR in the first round (using the HTBI primer set) targeted the TCR CDR3. MiXCR was run by TCRdb on the multiplex PCR reads, yielding one entry per CDR3 protein. The sample consists of under 700,000 distinct CDR3 sequences, 46% of them appearing once. Exclusion followed for patients with uncontrolled infection, other autoimmune disease, pregnancy or lactation. Clinical symptoms, serum thyroxine and TRAb, thyroid ultrasound and orbital computed tomography were used for the diagnoses. Source material: peripheral blood or thyroid tissue (not recorded which). The source is a woman in her late teens or twenties with Graves' hyperthyroidism.

The CDR3 DNA reads TGTGCCAGCAGCCCCAAGACACGGACAGGGGCCAACGAGCAGTACTTC. Its translation is CASSPKTRTGANEQYF. The chain recombines TRBV7-9 with TRBJ2-7, with 9 bases lining up with TRBD1. Germline loops: CDR1 SEHNR, CDR2 FQNEAQ (reference sequence). The CDR3 totals 16 residues. V shed 5 bases, J shed 5 bases, and the junction held 13 bases outside the gene matches.